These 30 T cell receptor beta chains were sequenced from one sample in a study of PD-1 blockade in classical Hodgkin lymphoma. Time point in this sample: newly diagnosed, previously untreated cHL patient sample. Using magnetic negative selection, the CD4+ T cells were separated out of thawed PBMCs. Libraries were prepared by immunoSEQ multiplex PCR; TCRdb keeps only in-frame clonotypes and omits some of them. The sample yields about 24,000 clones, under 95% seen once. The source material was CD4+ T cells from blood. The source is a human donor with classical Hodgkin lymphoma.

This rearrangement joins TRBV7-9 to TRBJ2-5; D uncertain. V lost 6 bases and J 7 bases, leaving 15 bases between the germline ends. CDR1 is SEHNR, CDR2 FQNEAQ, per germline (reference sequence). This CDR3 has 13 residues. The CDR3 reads CASSRMQESTQYF. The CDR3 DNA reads TGTGCCAGCAGTAGGATGCAAGAATCGACCCAGTACTTC. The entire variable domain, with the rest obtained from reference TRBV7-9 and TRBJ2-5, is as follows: DTGVSQNPRHKITKRGQNVTFRCDPISEHNRLYWYRQTLGQGPEFLTYFQNEAQLEKSRLLSDRFSAERPKGSFSTLEIQRTEQGDSAMYLCASSRMQESTQYFGPGTRLLVL.

CDR3 sequence (DNA): TGTGCCAGCAGGCGGGAGACAGATACGCAGTATTTT. This encodes CASRRETDTQYF. V gene TRBV5-6 combines with J gene TRBJ2-3; 7 bases are shared with TRBD2. Trimming removed 5 bases from V and 3 bases from J; junction bases left unmatched: 0. The CDR3 has 12 amino acids. Germline CDR1 and CDR2: SGHDT and YYEEEE.

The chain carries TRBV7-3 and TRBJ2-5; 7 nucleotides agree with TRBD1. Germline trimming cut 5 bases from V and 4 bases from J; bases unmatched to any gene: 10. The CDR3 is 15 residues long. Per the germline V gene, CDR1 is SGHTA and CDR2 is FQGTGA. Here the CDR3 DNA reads TGTGCCAGCAGCCCCGTTAGGGGGCGCGGAGAGACCCAGTACTTC. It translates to CASSPVRGRGETQYF.

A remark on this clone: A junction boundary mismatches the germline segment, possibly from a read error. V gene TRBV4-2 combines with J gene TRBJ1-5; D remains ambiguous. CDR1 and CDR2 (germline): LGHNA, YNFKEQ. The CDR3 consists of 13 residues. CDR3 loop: CASSKERSQPQHF. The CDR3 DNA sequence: TGTGCCAGCAGCAAAGAGAGGAGTCAGCCCCAGCATTTT.

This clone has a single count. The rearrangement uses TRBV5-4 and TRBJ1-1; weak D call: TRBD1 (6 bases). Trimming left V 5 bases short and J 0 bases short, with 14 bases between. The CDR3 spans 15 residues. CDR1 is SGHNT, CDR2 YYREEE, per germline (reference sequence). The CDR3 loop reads CASRHQDSLNTEAFF. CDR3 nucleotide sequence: TGTGCCAGCAGACATCAGGACAGTCTGAACACTGAAGCTTTCTTT.

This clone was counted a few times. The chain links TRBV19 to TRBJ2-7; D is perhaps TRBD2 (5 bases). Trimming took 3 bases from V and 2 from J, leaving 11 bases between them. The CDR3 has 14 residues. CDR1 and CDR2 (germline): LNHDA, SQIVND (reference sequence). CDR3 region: CASSIVGETYEQYF. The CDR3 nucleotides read TGTGCCAGTAGTATCGTGGGAGAGACCTACGAGCAGTACTTC.

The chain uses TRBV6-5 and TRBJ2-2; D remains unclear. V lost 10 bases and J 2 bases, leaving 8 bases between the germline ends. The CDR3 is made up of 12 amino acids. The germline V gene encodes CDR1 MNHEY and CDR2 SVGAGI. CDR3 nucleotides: TGTGCCACACGGCTTAACACCGGGGAGCTGTTTTTT. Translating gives CATRLNTGELFF.

In DNA form, the CDR3 reads TGTGCCACCAGCAGAGATGAGGGTAATGAAAAACTGTTTTTT. Amino acid sequence: CATSRDEGNEKLFF. The gene calls are TRBV15 and TRBJ1-4; D gene unclear. From germline, CDR1 is LNHNV and CDR2 YYDKDF (reference sequence). V dropped 0 bases and J dropped 4 bases, with 6 bases sitting between them. The CDR3 consists of 14 residues.

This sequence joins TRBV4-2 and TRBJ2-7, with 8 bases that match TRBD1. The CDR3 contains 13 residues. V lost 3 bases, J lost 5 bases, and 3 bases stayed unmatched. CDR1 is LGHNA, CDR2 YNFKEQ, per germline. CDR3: CASSHLDRDEQYF. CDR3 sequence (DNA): TGTGCCAGCAGCCACCTGGACAGGGACGAGCAGTACTTC.

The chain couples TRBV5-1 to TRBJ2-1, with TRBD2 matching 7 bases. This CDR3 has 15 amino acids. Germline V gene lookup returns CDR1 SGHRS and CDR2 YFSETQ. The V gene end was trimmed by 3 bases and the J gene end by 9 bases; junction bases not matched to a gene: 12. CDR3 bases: TGCGCCAGCAGCTCGGGCGCAGCGGGGAGGGGTGAGCAGTTCTTC. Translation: CASSSGAAGRGEQFF.

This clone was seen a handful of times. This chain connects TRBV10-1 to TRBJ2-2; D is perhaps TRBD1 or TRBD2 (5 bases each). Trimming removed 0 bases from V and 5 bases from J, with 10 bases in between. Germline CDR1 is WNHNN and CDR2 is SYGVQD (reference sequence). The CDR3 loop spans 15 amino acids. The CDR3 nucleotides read TGCGCCAGCAGTGAGTCGGGGGTCGGGACCGGGGAGCTGTTTTTT. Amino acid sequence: CASSESGVGTGELFF.

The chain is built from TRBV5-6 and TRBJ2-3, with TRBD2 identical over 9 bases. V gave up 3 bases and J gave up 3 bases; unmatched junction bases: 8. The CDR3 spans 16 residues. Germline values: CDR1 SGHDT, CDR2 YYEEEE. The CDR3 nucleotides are TGTGCCAGCAGCTGGGCTCTAGCGGGGAGAACAGATACGCAGTATTTT. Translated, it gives CASSWALAGRTDTQYF. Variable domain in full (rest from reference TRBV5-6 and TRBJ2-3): DAGVTQSPTHLIKTRGQQVTLRCSPKSGHDTVSWYQQALGQGPQFIFQYYEEEERQRGNFPDRFSGHQFPNYSSELNVNALLLGDSALYLCASSWALAGRTDTQYFGPGTRLTVL.

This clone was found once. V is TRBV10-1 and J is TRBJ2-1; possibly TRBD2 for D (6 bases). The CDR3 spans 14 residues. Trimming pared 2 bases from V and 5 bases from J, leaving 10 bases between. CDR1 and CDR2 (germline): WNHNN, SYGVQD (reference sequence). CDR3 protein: CASSEGGVDNEQFF. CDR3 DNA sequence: TGCGCCAGCAGTGAGGGAGGGGTCGACAATGAGCAGTTCTTC.

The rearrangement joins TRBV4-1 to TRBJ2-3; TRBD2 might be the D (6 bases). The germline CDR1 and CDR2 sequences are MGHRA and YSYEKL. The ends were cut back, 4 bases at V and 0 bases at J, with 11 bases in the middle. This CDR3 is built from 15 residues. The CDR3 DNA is TGCGCCAGCAGCCTACGGGGGACTAGCACAGATACGCAGTATTTT. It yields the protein CASSLRGTSTDTQYF.

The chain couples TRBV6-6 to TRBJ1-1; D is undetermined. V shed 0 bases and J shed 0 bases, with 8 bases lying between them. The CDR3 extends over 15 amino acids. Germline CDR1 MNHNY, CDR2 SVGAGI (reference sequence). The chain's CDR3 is CASSYSGRMNTEAFF. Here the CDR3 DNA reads TGTGCCAGCAGTTACTCAGGACGGATGAACACTGAAGCTTTCTTT.

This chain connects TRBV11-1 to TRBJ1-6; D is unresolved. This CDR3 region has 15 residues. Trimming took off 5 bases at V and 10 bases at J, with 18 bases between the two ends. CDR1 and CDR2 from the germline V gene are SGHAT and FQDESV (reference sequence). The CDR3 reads CASSLNPVTSSPLHF. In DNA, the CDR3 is TGTGCCAGCAGCCTGAACCCCGTTACCAGCTCACCCCTCCACTTT.

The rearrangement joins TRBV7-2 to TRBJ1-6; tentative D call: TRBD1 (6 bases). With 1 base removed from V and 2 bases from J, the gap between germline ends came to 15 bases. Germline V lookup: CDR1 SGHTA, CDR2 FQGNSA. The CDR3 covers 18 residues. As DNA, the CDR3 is TGTGCCAGCAGCTTAGAGGGGGGACAAGGAACCTATAATTCACCCCTCCACTTT. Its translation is CASSLEGGQGTYNSPLHF.

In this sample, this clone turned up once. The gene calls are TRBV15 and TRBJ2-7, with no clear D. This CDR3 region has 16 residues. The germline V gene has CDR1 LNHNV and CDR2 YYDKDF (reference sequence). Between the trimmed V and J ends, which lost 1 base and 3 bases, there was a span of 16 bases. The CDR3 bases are TGTGCCACCAGCAGAGTAAAGGGATCACGAAACTACGAGCAGTACTTC. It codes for CATSRVKGSRNYEQYF.

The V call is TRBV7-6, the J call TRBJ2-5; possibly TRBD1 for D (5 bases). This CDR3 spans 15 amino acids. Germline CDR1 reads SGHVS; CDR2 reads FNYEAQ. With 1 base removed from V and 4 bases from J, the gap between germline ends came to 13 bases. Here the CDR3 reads CASSLERYRTETQYF. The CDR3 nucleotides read TGTGCCAGCAGCTTAGAACGTTACAGGACAGAGACCCAGTACTTC. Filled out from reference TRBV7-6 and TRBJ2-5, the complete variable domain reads GAGVSQSPRYKVTKRGQDVALRCDPISGHVSLYWYRQALGQGPEFLTYFNYEAQQDKSGLPNDRFSAERPEGSISTLTIQRTEQRDSAMYRCASSLERYRTETQYFGPGTRLLVL.

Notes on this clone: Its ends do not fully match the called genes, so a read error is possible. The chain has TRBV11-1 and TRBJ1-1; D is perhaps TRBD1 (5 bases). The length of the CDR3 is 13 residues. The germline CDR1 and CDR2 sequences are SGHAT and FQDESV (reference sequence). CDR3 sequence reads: CANSLGGGTEAFF. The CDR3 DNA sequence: TGTGCCAACAGCCTCGGGGGGGGCACTGAAGCTTTCTTT.

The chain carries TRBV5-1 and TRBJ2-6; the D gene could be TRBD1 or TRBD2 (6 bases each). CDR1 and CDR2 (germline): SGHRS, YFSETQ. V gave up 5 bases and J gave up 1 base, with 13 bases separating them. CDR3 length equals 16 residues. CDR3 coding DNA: TGCGCCAGCAGGATCCAAGGGGGGTCTGGGGCCAACGTCCTGACTTTC. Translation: CASRIQGGSGANVLTF.

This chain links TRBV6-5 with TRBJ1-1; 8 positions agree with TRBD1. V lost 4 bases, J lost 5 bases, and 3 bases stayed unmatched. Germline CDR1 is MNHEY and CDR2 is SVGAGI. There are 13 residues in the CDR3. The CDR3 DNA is TGTGCCAGCAGTTTCGACAGGGGTACTGAAGCTTTCTTT. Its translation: CASSFDRGTEAFF.

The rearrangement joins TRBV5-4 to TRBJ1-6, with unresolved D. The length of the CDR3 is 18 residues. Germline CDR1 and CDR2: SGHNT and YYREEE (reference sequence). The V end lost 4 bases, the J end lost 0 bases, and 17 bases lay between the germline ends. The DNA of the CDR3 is TGTGCCAGCAGCCATATCCACAGACTAAGCTCCTATAATTCACCCCTCCACTTT. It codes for CASSHIHRLSSYNSPLHF.

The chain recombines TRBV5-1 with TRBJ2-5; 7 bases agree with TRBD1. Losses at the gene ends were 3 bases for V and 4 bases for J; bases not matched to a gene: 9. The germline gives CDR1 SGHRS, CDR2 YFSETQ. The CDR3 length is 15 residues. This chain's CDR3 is CASSSTGWIGETQYF. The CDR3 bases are TGCGCCAGCAGCTCGACAGGGTGGATCGGAGAGACCCAGTACTTC.

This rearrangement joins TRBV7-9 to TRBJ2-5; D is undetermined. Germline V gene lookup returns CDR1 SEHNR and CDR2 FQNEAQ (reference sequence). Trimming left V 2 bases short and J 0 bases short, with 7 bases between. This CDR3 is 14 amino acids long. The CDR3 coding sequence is TGTGCCAGCAGCTTACGACAAAACCAAGAGACCCAGTACTTC. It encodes CASSLRQNQETQYF.

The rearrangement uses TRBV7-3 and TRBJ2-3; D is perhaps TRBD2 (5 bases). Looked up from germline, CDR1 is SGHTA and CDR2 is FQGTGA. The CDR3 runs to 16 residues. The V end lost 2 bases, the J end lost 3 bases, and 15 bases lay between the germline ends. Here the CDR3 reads CASSLGSERRTDTQYF. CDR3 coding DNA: TGTGCCAGCAGCTTAGGGTCCGAGCGGAGAACAGATACGCAGTATTTT.

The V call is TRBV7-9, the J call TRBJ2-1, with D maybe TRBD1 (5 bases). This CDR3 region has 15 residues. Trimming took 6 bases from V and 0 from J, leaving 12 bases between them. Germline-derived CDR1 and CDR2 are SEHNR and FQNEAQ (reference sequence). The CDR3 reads CASRPNRSSYNEQFF. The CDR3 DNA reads TGTGCCAGCAGGCCGAACAGGAGCTCCTACAATGAGCAGTTCTTC.

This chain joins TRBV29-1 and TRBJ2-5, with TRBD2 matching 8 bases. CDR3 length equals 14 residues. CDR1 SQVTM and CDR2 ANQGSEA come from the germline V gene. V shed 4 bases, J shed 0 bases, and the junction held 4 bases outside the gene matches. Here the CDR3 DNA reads TGCAGCGTTGGTAGCGGGGTGTACCAAGAGACCCAGTACTTC. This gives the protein CSVGSGVYQETQYF. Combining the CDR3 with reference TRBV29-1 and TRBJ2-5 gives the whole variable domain SAVISQKPSRDICQRGTSLTIQCQVDSQVTMMFWYRQQPGQSLTLIATANQGSEATYESGFVIDKFPISRPNLTFSTLTVSNMSPEDSSIYLCSVGSGVYQETQYFGPGTRLLVL.

CDR3 protein: CSVEKGSSSYEQYF. The CDR3 DNA reads as TGCAGCGTTGAAAAGGGATCTAGCTCCTACGAGCAGTACTTC. The V gene is TRBV29-1, the J gene TRBJ2-5; D is unclear. Near its end, the DNA agrees better with TRBJ2-7, so the J call may be wrong. The germline CDR1 and CDR2 sequences are SQVTM and ANQGSEA. This CDR3 is built from 14 residues.

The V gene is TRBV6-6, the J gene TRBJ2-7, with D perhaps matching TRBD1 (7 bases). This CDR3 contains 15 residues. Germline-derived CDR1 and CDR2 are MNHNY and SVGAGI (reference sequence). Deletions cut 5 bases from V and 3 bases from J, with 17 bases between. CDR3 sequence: CASSKGAGWNYEQYF. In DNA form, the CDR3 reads TGTGCCAGCAGTAAGGGGGCGGGGTGGAACTACGAGCAGTACTTC.